Listed below are T cell receptor beta chains from one sample, sequenced in a study of blood T cell repertoires in COVID-19. This table comes from immunoSEQ multiplex PCR, and its TCRdb copy is limited to in-frame clones, with some not included. The sample shows 150,000 to 200,000 clones, 70% to 80% of them seen only once. Input material: PBMCs or T cells enriched from blood (not recorded which). The receptors come from a woman between 45 and 60 years old who had recovered from COVID-19. Both conserved end residues are part of each CDR3. Each record gives: clone size, D gene, V gene, J gene, CDR3 protein, CDR3 DNA. A D gene is named only where the DNA matches it firmly. Not every row has a clone size; where given, it reads once, few, many or a size class.

.	TRBD2	TRBV5-1	TRBJ2-1	CASSLMGTSEEQFF	TGCGCCAGCAGCTTGATGGGGACTAGCGAGGAGCAGTTCTTC
.	.	TRBV5-4	TRBJ2-1	CASSQQGFNEQFF	TGTGCCAGCAGCCAACAGGGATTCAATGAGCAGTTCTTC
.	TRBD2	TRBV2	TRBJ2-1	CASSAPVAGGTYNEQFF	TGTGCCAGCAGCGCACCCGTAGCGGGAGGGACCTACAATGAGCAGTTCTTC
.	.	TRBV3-1/TRBV3-2	TRBJ1-1	CASSQAQGRAEAFF	TGTGCCAGCAGCCAAGCGCAGGGTCGGGCTGAAGCTTTCTTT
.	TRBD2	TRBV5-1	TRBJ2-1	CASRRLAGDNEQFF	TGCGCCAGCAGACGACTAGCGGGGGACAATGAGCAGTTCTTC
once	TRBD2	TRBV7-9	TRBJ2-7	CASSLTGGSSYEQYF	TGTGCCAGCAGCTTAACGGGCGGGAGCTCCTACGAGCAGTACTTC
.	TRBD2	TRBV18	TRBJ2-2	CASSLNVMAGGEELFF	TGTGCCAGCTCACTGAACGTGATGGCGGGAGGAGAGGAGCTGTTTTTT
.	TRBD1	TRBV6-6	TRBJ2-7	CASRPRQGASYEQYF	TGTGCCAGCAGACCTCGACAGGGGGCTTCCTACGAGCAGTACTTC
.	TRBD1	TRBV27	TRBJ1-4	CASSNRGNREKLFF	TGTGCCAGCAGTAACAGGGGCAACCGGGAAAAACTGTTTTTT
.	TRBD2	TRBV2	TRBJ2-7	CASISMTSLSSSYEQYF	TGTGCCAGCATTTCGATGACTAGCCTGTCGAGCTCCTACGAGCAGTACTTC
once	.	TRBV7-6	TRBJ2-5	CASSSSGQETQYF	TGTGCCAGCAGCTCCTCAGGTCAAGAGACCCAGTACTTC
.	TRBD1	TRBV14	TRBJ2-1	CASSPRGTGRPYNEQFF	TGTGCCAGCAGCCCCCGGGGGACAGGGCGGCCCTACAATGAGCAGTTCTTC
.	TRBD2	TRBV4-3	TRBJ2-1	CASSQDTSGPLEQFF	TGCGCCAGCAGCCAAGATACTAGCGGGCCCCTGGAGCAGTTCTTC
.	TRBD1	TRBV7-8	TRBJ1-1	CASKNRGGGNTEAFF	TGTGCCAGCAAAAACAGGGGCGGTGGGAACACTGAAGCTTTCTTT
.	TRBD2	TRBV29-1	TRBJ2-1	CSVVREGNEQFF	TGCAGCGTTGTGAGGGAGGGAAATGAGCAGTTCTTC
.	.	TRBV7-8	TRBJ1-1	CASSLGQGHTEAFF	TGTGCCAGCAGCTTGGGGCAGGGGCATACTGAAGCTTTCTTT
.	TRBD2	TRBV30	TRBJ2-1	CAWSEGLAGGLDEQFF	TGTGCCTGGAGTGAGGGACTAGCGGGAGGTTTGGATGAGCAGTTCTTC
once	.	TRBV25-1	TRBJ1-6	CASSDSGRPYNSPLHF	TGTGCCAGCAGTGATAGCGGCAGACCTTATAATTCACCCCTCCACTTT
.	.	TRBV7-2	TRBJ1-3	CASSLVFSGNTIYF	TGTGCCAGCAGCTTAGTCTTTTCTGGAAACACCATATATTTT
.	TRBD2	TRBV6-2/TRBV6-3	TRBJ2-3	CASSFPRVTSGRKDTQYF	TGTGCCAGCAGTTTTCCTAGGGTAACTAGCGGGAGAAAAGATACGCAGTATTTT
.	TRBD1	TRBV30	TRBJ1-5	CAWSIGTDNQPQHF	TGTGCCTGGAGTATCGGGACAGACAATCAGCCCCAGCATTTT
.	TRBD2	TRBV24-1	TRBJ2-1	CATSDLSGNSYNEQFF	TGTGCCACCAGTGATCTTAGCGGGAACTCCTACAATGAGCAGTTCTTC
.	.	TRBV2	TRBJ2-5	CASRLLGRQETQYF	TGTGCCAGCAGGCTACTAGGCCGCCAAGAGACCCAGTACTTC
.	.	TRBV28	TRBJ1-6	CAILGQNNSPLHF	TGTGCCATCTTAGGACAGAATAATTCACCCCTCCACTTT
.	.	TRBV7-6	TRBJ2-2	CASSPGPPRSYSGTPGTGELFF	TGTGCCAGCAGCCCCGGCCCTCCTCGGTCCTATAGCGGAACTCCTGGGACCGGGGAGCTGTTTTTT
.	.	TRBV20-1	TRBJ2-3	CSASGRLEATQYF	TGCAGTGCTAGTGGGAGACTAGAGGCAACGCAGTATTTT
.	TRBD1	TRBV10-3	TRBJ2-7	CAIRSGGDFYEQYF	TGTGCCATCCGGTCAGGGGGCGATTTCTACGAGCAGTACTTC
once	.	TRBV27	TRBJ1-5	CASSRSVGQPQHF	TGTGCCAGCAGCCGCTCCGTCGGTCAGCCCCAGCATTTT